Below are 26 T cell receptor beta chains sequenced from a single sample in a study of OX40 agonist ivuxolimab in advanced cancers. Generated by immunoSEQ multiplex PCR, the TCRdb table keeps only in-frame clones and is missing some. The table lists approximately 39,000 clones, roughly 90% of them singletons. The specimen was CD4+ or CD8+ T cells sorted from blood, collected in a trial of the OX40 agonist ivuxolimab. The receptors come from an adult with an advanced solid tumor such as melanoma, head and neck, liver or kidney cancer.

The CDR3 here is CASSLRTSGSTDTQYF. CDR3 nucleotide sequence: TGTGCCAGCAGCTTGAGGACTAGCGGGAGCACAGATACGCAGTATTTT. J is TRBJ2-3 and V is TRBV7-2, with 11 bases that match TRBD2. The CDR3 runs 16 residues. The germline gives CDR1 SGHTA, CDR2 FQGNSA. V trimming: 3 bases; J trimming: 0 bases; junction bases outside the gene matches: 2. Full variable domain (missing parts from reference TRBV7-2 and TRBJ2-3): GAGVSQSPSNKVTEKGKDVELRCDPISGHTALYWYRQSLGQGLEFLIYFQGNSAPDKSGLPSDRFSAERTGGSVSTLTIQRTQQEDSAVYLCASSLRTSGSTDTQYFGPGTRLTVL.

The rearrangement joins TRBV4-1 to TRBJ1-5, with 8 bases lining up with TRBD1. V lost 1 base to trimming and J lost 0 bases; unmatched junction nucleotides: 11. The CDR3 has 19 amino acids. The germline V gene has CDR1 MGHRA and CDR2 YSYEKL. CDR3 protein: CASSQAKTGVAGSNQPQHF. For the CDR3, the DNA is TGCGCCAGCAGCCAAGCAAAGACAGGGGTAGCTGGTAGCAATCAGCCCCAGCATTTT.

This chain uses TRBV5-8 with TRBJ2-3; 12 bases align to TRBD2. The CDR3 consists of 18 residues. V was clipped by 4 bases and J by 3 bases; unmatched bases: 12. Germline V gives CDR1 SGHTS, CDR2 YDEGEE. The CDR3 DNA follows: TGTGCCAGCAGCAGGGGAGTGACTAGCGGGAGACCGACAGATACGCAGTATTTT. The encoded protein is CASSRGVTSGRPTDTQYF.

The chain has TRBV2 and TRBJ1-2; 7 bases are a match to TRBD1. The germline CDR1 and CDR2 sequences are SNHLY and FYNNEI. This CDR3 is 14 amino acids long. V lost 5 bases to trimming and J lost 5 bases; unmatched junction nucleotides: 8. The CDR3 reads CASSSDREGYGYTF. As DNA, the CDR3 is TGTGCCAGCAGTTCCGACAGGGAGGGATATGGCTACACCTTC.

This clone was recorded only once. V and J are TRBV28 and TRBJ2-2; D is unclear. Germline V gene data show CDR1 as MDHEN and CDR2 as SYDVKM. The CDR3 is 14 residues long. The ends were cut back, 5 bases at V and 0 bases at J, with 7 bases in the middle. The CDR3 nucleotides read TGTGCCAGCAGTCCAAACCCGAACACCGGGGAGCTGTTTTTT. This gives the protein CASSPNPNTGELFF.

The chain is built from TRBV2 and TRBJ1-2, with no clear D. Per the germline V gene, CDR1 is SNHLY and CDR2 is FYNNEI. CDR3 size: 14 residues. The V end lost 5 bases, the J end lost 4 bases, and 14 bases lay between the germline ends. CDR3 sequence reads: CASSLKKGGYGYTF. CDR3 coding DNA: TGTGCCAGCAGTCTAAAGAAGGGAGGCTATGGCTACACCTTC.

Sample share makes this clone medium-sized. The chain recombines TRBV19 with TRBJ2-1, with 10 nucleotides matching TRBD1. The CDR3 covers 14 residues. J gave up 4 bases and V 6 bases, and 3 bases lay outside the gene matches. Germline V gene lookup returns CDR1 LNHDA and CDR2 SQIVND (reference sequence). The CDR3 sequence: CASRGTGEYNEQFF. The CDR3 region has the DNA TGTGCCAGTAGAGGGACAGGGGAATACAATGAGCAGTTCTTC.

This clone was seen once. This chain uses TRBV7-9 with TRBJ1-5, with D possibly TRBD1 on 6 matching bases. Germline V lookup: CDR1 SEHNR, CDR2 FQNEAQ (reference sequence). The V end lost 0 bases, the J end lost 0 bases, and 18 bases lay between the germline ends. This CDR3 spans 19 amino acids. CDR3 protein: CASSLATRDKESSNQPQHF. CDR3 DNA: TGTGCCAGCAGCTTAGCAACCCGGGACAAGGAATCTAGCAATCAGCCCCAGCATTTT.

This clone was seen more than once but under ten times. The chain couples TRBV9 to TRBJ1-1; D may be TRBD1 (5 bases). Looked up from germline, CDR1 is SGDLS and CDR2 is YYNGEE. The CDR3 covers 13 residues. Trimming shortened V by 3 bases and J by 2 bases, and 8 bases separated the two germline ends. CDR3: CASSADINTEAFF. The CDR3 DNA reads TGTGCCAGCAGCGCGGACATCAACACTGAAGCTTTCTTT.

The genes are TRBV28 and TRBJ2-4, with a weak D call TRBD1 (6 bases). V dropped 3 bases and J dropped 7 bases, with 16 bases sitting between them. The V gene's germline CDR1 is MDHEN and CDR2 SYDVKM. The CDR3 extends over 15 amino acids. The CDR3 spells CASSFPRWGRNIQYF. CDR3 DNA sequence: TGTGCCAGCAGTTTTCCGAGGTGGGGGCGGAACATTCAGTACTTC. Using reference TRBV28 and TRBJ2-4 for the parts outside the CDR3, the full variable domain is DVKVTQSSRYLVKRTGEKVFLECVQDMDHENMFWYRQDPGLGLRLIYFSYDVKMKEKGDIPEGYSVSREKKERFSLILESASTNQTSMYLCASSFPRWGRNIQYFGAGTRLSVL.

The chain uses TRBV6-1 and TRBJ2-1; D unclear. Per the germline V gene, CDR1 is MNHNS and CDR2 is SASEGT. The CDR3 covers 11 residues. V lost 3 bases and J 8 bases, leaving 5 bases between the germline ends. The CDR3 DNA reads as TGTGCCAGCAGTGAGGTATATGAGCAGTTCTTC. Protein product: CASSEVYEQFF.

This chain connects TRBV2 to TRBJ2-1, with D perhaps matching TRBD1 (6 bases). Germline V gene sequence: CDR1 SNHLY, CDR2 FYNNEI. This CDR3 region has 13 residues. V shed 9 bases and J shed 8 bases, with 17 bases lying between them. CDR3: CASCRDIGYEQFF. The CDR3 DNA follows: TGTGCCAGTTGCCGGGACATCGGGTATGAGCAGTTCTTC.

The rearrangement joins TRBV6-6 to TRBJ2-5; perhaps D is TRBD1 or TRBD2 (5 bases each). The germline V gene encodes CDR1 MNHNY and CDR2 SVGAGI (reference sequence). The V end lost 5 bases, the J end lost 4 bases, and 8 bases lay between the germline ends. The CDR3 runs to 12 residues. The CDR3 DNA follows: TGTGCCAGCAGTCCGGGGCTAGAGACCCAGTACTTC. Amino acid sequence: CASSPGLETQYF.

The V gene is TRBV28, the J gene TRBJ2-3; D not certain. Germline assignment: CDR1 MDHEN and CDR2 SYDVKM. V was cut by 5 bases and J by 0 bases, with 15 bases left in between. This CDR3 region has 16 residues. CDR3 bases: TGTGCCAGCAGTCCGAACCCCAGGAAAAGCACAGATACGCAGTATTTT. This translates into CASSPNPRKSTDTQYF. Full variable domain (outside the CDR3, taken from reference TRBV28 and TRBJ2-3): DVKVTQSSRYLVKRTGEKVFLECVQDMDHENMFWYRQDPGLGLRLIYFSYDVKMKEKGDIPEGYSVSREKKERFSLILESASTNQTSMYLCASSPNPRKSTDTQYFGPGTRLTVL.

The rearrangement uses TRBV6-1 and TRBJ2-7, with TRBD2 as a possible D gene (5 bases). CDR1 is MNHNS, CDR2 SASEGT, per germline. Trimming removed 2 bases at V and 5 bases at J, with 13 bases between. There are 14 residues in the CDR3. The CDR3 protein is CASSERRSRDEQYF. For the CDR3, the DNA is TGTGCCAGCAGTGAACGGAGATCGAGGGACGAGCAGTACTTC.

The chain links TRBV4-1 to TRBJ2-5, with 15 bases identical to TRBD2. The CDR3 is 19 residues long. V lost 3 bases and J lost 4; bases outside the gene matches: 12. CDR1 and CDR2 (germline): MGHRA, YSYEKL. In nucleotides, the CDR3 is TGCGCCAGCAGCCAGCTCCCTTTTCCGGGACTAGCGGGGGGAGAGACCCAGTACTTC. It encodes CASSQLPFPGLAGGETQYF.

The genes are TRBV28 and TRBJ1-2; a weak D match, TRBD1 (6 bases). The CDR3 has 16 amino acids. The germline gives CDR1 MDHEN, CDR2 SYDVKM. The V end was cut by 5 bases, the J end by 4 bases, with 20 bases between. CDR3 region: CASSTGFSVGRYGYTF. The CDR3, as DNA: TGTGCCAGCAGTACAGGGTTCAGTGTCGGACGCTATGGCTACACCTTC.

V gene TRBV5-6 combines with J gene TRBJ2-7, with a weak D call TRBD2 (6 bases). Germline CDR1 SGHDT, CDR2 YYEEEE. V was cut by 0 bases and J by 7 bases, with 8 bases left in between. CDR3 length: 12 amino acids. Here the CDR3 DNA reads TGTGCCAGCAGCTTGGTGACTAGTGAGCAGTACTTC. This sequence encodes CASSLVTSEQYF. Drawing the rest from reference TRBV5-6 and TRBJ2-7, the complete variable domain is DAGVTQSPTHLIKTRGQQVTLRCSPKSGHDTVSWYQQALGQGPQFIFQYYEEEERQRGNFPDRFSGHQFPNYSSELNVNALLLGDSALYLCASSLVTSEQYFGPGTRLTVT.

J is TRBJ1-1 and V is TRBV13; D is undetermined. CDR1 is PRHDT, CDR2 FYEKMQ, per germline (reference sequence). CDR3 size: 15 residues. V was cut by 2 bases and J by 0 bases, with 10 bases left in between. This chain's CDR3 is CASSLKATMNTEAFF. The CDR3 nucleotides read TGTGCCAGCAGCTTAAAGGCCACAATGAACACTGAAGCTTTCTTT.

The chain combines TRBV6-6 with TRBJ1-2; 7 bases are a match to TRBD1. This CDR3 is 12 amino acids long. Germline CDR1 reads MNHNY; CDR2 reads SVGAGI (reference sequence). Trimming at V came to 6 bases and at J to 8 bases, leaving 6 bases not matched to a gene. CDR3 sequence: CASSAGTAGYTF. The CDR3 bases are TGTGCCAGCAGCGCAGGGACAGCCGGCTACACCTTC.

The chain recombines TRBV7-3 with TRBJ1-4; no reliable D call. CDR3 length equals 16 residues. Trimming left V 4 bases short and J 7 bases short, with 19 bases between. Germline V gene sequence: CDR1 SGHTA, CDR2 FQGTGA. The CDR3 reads CASSSQPPGGPEKLFF. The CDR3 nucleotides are TGTGCCAGCAGCTCCCAGCCGCCGGGTGGACCTGAAAAACTGTTTTTT.

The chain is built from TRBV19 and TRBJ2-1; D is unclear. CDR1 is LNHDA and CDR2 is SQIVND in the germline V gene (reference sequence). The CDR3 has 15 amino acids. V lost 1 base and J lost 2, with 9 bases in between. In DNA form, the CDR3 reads TGTGCCAGTAGTATAGTGGTAGGGACCTACAATGAGCAGTTCTTC. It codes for CASSIVVGTYNEQFF.

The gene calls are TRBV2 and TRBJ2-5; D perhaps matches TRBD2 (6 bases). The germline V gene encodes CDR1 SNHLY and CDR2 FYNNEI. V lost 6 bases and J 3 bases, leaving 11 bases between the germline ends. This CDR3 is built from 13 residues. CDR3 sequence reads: CASRRGPEETQYF. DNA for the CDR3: TGTGCCAGCAGGCGGGGACCTGAAGAGACCCAGTACTTC.

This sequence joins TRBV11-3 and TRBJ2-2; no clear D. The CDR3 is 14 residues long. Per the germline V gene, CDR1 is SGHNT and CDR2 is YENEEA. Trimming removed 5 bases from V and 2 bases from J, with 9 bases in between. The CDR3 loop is CASSPVSNTGELFF. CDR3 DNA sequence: TGTGCCAGCAGCCCGGTTAGTAACACCGGGGAGCTGTTTTTT.

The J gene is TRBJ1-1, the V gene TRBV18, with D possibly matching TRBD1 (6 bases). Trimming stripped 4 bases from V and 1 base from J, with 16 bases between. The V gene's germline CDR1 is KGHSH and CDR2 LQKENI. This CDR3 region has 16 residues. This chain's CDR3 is CASSRSPGQANTEAFF. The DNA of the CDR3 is TGTGCCAGCTCACGGTCTCCGGGACAAGCGAACACTGAAGCTTTCTTT.

For the CDR3, the DNA is TGTGCCATTGCGTCCGGGTCGAGGCTGTTTTTT. This encodes CAIASGSRLFF. The chain employs TRBV19 and TRBJ2-2; no firm D call. Germline CDR1 LNHDA, CDR2 SQIVND (reference sequence). The CDR3 consists of 11 residues. Trimming shortened V by 10 bases and J by 13 bases, and 16 bases separated the two germline ends.